Shown below are 3 T cell receptor beta chains from a single sample sequenced in a study of T cells in Graves' hyperthyroidism and ophthalmopathy. RNA transcripts were the template for amplifying TCR beta CDR3 regions. TCR CDR3 underwent first-round RT-PCR with the HTBI primer set. TCRdb called the multiplex PCR reads again in MiXCR, with one record for every CDR3 protein. The sample holds hundreds of thousands of distinct CDR3 sequences, 30% to 40% seen once. Sample: blood. The origin of the receptors is a woman aged 40 to 50 with Graves' hyperthyroidism.

The chain combines TRBV7-9 with TRBJ2-6; D may match TRBD1 or TRBD2 (5 bases each). The CDR3 has 20 amino acids. The V gene's germline CDR1 is SEHNR and CDR2 FQNEAQ (reference sequence). Trimming stripped 5 bases from V and 1 base from J, with 24 bases between. The CDR3 DNA sequence: TGTGCCAGCAGCCCGTCCAGGGTTCCCGGGACCTATTCTGGGGCCAACGTCCTGACTTTC. The encoded protein is CASSPSRVPGTYSGANVLTF.

This clonotype was counted between two and nine times. The chain is built from TRBV2 and TRBJ1-5; D is unclear. The CDR3 sequence is 15 residues long. Germline V gene lookup returns CDR1 SNHLY and CDR2 FYNNEI. The ends were cut back, 8 bases at V and 3 bases at J, with 17 bases in the middle. CDR3: CASRWSRFNNQPQHF. The DNA of the CDR3 is TGTGCCAGCCGCTGGTCTCGATTTAACAATCAGCCCCAGCATTTT.

This clonotype was seen a few times. The V and J genes are TRBV7-2 and TRBJ2-7; perhaps TRBD1 as D (6 bases). TRBJ2-1 explains the end of the DNA better; the J call may be wrong. Germline assignment: CDR1 SGHTA and CDR2 FQGNSA. The CDR3 is made up of 13 amino acids. CDR3 DNA: TGTGCCAGCAGCTGGGGACACAACAATGAGCAGTTCTTC. Its translation is CASSWGHNNEQFF.